This entry lists 26 T cell receptor beta chains sequenced from one sample in a study of T cells expressing NK-cell markers. TCRdb reprocessed the 5' RACE reads, with one entry per CDR3 protein and no DNA. The repertoire table contains 350,000 to 400,000 distinct CDR3 sequences. Sequencing was done on a sample of blood T cells: a sorted CD56 or NKG2C T cell subset, CD4+ or CD8+ T cells, or bulk PBMC T cells (not recorded which). Receptors were obtained from a woman aged 45 to 65 in good health.

The rearrangement uses TRBV5-1 and TRBJ2-1; TCRdb selects TRBD2, and the lack of DNA leaves this call unchecked. CDR1 and CDR2 (germline): SGHRS, YFSETQ. This CDR3 spans 16 amino acids. CDR3 sequence reads: CASSLESSYGSGEQFF.

The chain combines TRBV12-3 or TRBV12-4 with TRBJ1-5; there is no DNA to check the TCRdb D call of TRBD1. There are 16 residues in the CDR3. This CDR3 is CASSKGTGFNNQPQHF.

This chain joins TRBV6-5 and TRBJ2-5; absent DNA, TCRdb's TRBD2 call cannot be checked. The CDR3 contains 17 residues. CDR1 is MNHEY and CDR2 is SVGAGI in the germline V gene. CDR3 amino acids: CASSYGGLAGVGETQYF.

The CDR3 protein is CASRLDQETQYF. This sequence joins TRBV19 and TRBJ2-5. This CDR3 spans 12 amino acids. CDR1 and CDR2 (germline): LNHDA, SQIVND (reference sequence).

The V call is TRBV2, the J call TRBJ2-2; TCRdb calls TRBD2, which cannot be checked without DNA. This CDR3 comprises 16 residues. Germline CDR1 and CDR2: SNHLY and FYNNEI. The CDR3 is CASSEALLALTGELFF.

This chain connects TRBV6-5 to TRBJ2-1; lacking DNA, the TRBD1 call made by TCRdb goes unchecked. This CDR3 region has 12 residues. Germline lookup yields CDR1 MNHEY and CDR2 SVGAGI. This CDR3 is CASSRKGNEQFF.

The CDR3 loop reads CASSQYVLRSNEQFF. This chain connects TRBV14 to TRBJ2-1. The CDR3 runs to 15 residues. Per germline, CDR1 SGHDN and CDR2 FVKESK. Drawing the rest from reference TRBV14 and TRBJ2-1, the complete variable domain is EAGVTQFPSHSVIEKGQTVTLRCDPISGHDNLYWYRRVMGKEIKFLLHFVKESKQDESGMPNNRFLAERTGGTYSTLKVQPAELEDSGVYFCASSQYVLRSNEQFFGPGTRLTVL.

This chain uses TRBV20-1 with TRBJ2-1; the TCRdb call, TRBD1, lacks DNA for checking. The CDR3 consists of 14 residues. Germline CDR1 is DFQATT and CDR2 is SNEGSKA (reference sequence). The CDR3 spells CSARAPGGGNEQFF.

V is TRBV4-1 and J is TRBJ2-7. Germline-derived CDR1 and CDR2 are MGHRA and YSYEKL. The CDR3 loop spans 14 amino acids. The CDR3 sequence is CASSQAGSLGEQYF.

The genes are TRBV20-1 and TRBJ2-7; TCRdb's D call of TRBD1 is untestable without DNA. The CDR3 spans 13 residues. Germline loops: CDR1 DFQATT, CDR2 SNEGSKA (reference sequence). The CDR3 reads CSAVSGGYYEQYF.

The J gene is TRBJ2-2, the V gene TRBV4-1; the D call of TRBD2 rests on TCRdb alone, since no DNA is present to check it. Per the germline V gene, CDR1 is MGHRA and CDR2 is YSYEKL. The length of the CDR3 is 16 residues. This chain's CDR3 is CASSQFSGFNTGELFF.

CDR3 region: CSATGDPHNQPQHF. The chain combines TRBV20-1 with TRBJ1-5; the TCRdb D gene call, TRBD1, has no DNA to confirm it. This CDR3 has 14 amino acids. In germline, CDR1 is DFQATT, CDR2 SNEGSKA (reference sequence).

The chain uses TRBV13 and TRBJ1-1; TCRdb's D call of TRBD1 is untestable without DNA. The CDR3 is made up of 16 amino acids. Germline CDR1 PRHDT, CDR2 FYEKMQ (reference sequence). CDR3 amino acids: CASSLDLDRTNTEAFF.

The chain employs TRBV29-1 and TRBJ2-3; TCRdb's D gene call, TRBD2, goes unchecked for lack of DNA. The CDR3 length is 15 residues. Germline V gene sequence: CDR1 SQVTM, CDR2 ANQGSEA. CDR3 sequence: CSAPGLAGWKDTQYF.

The chain is built from TRBV2 and TRBJ2-5; TCRdb's D gene call, TRBD1, goes unchecked for lack of DNA. Germline lookup yields CDR1 SNHLY and CDR2 FYNNEI. The CDR3 is 14 amino acids. The CDR3 protein is CASSWTVIQETQYF.

This chain's CDR3 is CASSLLGGNTHEQYF. This rearrangement joins TRBV12-3 or TRBV12-4 to TRBJ2-7; TCRdb outputs TRBD1, but without DNA this stays unchecked. This CDR3 contains 15 residues.

V and J are TRBV19 and TRBJ2-5. This CDR3 region has 13 residues. The V gene's germline CDR1 is LNHDA and CDR2 SQIVND (reference sequence). The CDR3 protein is CASSISDGTTQYF.

This chain connects TRBV19 to TRBJ2-1; TCRdb designates TRBD1, a call that cannot be tested without DNA. Germline CDR1 reads LNHDA; CDR2 reads SQIVND (reference sequence). This CDR3 is built from 12 residues. The CDR3: CATLGPNNEQFF.

The chain links TRBV10-3 to TRBJ1-1. The V gene's germline CDR1 is ENHRY and CDR2 SYGVKD. CDR3 length: 16 amino acids. The CDR3 region is CAISDNLGMRSTEAFF.

The V call is TRBV5-1, the J call TRBJ1-5. Germline lookup yields CDR1 SGHRS and CDR2 YFSETQ. This CDR3 region has 13 residues. This CDR3 reads CASSLSVGQPQHF.

The chain uses TRBV7-8 and TRBJ2-3; TCRdb outputs TRBD1, but without DNA this stays unchecked. Germline CDR1 is SGHVS and CDR2 is FQNEAQ. This CDR3 is built from 15 residues. CDR3 sequence reads: CASSLGLGATDTQYF.

The chain couples TRBV19 to TRBJ1-2; TCRdb's D call of TRBD1 is untestable without DNA. The CDR3 covers 13 residues. Germline loops: CDR1 LNHDA, CDR2 SQIVND (reference sequence). The CDR3 spells CASGDRGASGYTF.

The V and J genes are TRBV12-3 or TRBV12-4 and TRBJ2-7. This CDR3 contains 14 residues. The CDR3 spells CASSLTLSSYEQYF.

This rearrangement joins TRBV7-8 to TRBJ2-1; TCRdb designates TRBD1, a call that cannot be tested without DNA. CDR1 and CDR2 (germline): SGHVS, FQNEAQ. CDR3 length: 15 amino acids. The CDR3: CASSDGTGGLNEQFF.

The rearrangement joins TRBV12-3 or TRBV12-4 to TRBJ2-1; the D call of TRBD2 rests on TCRdb alone, since no DNA is present to check it. This CDR3 has 16 residues. This chain's CDR3 is CASSGLALSSYNEQFF.

The V and J genes are TRBV12-3 or TRBV12-4 and TRBJ1-1. This CDR3 spans 11 amino acids. The CDR3 reads CASSFGTEAFF.